This T cell receptor beta chain was documented in a study of cytomegalovirus exposure and HLA in healthy donors. The overall study: Falling in the Caucasian-associated ancestry cluster were about four fifths of approximately 410 genotyped donors.

This CDR3 is built from 14 residues. With V trimmed by 5 bases and J by 2 bases, 5 bases remained unmatched. CDR1 and CDR2 (germline): MNHEY, SMNVEV (reference sequence). The PCR had 60 Vbeta and 13 Jbeta primers. Clones were read by immunoSEQ multiplex PCR, and TCRdb kept only the in-frame ones, dropping some. The data hold approximately 150,000 clones, with about two thirds observed a single time. This TCR derives from a woman between 18 and 29 years old in good health and CMV-seropositive. The gene calls are TRBV27 and TRBJ2-7; 8 nucleotides line up with TRBD2. The sample comprised PBMCs. CDR3 DNA sequence: TGTGCCAGCAGTCAAGCGGGAGTCGCCTACGAGCAGTACTTC. This codes for CASSQAGVAYEQYF.